This TCR beta chain was sequenced in a study of Ad26.COV2.S vaccination and SARS-CoV-2 variants. Study outcomes and limitations: Compared with placebo recipients, vaccine recipients had higher spike-specific TCR breadth. Total T cell responses may have been underestimated by the TCR breadth and depth analyses.

Turning to this clone: The target antigen is unknown.

Some clones are missing from TCRdb's copy, which holds only in-frame ones; the method was immunoSEQ multiplex PCR. The repertoire has roughly 680,000 clones, roughly 90% of them found once; the top ten carry over 1.3%. The CDR3 is made up of 17 amino acids. V lost 7 bases, J lost 0 bases, and 16 bases lay in between. CDR1 LNHDA and CDR2 SQIVND come from the germline V gene (reference sequence). Treatment in this sample: over 15 received Ad26.COV2.S at low or high dose, single or two shots; 5 received placebo; per-sample allocation not given. The samples were gathered on day 63 after the first injection of vaccine or placebo.

Sequenced here: peripheral blood, sampled in a trial of Ad26.COV2.S vaccine versus placebo. The rearrangement links TRBV19 to TRBJ2-6; tentatively, D is TRBD1 (6 bases). The clonotype originates from a person aged 18 to 59 who received the Ad26.COV2.S COVID-19 vaccine or a placebo. The CDR3 is CASTPRGHLSGANVLTF. CDR3 sequence (DNA): TGTGCCAGTACCCCCCGGGGACACCTCTCTGGGGCCAACGTCCTGACTTTC.